The 32 T cell receptor beta chains listed next were all sequenced from one sample in a study of control samples from healthy donors and cancer patients. TCRdb's table, derived via immunoSEQ multiplex PCR, lists solely in-frame clones and lacks some. The sample lists fewer than 20,000 clones, around 84% seen once, with 25% to 30% in the top ten. The specimen was PBMCs. The receptors were gathered from a woman aged 70-85 years with lung cancer.

The rearrangement links TRBV4-3 to TRBJ1-2; TRBD1 matches 8 bases. The length of the CDR3 is 14 residues. V lost 0 bases and J lost 7; bases outside the gene matches: 4. CDR1 is LGHNA, CDR2 YSLEER, per germline. The CDR3, as DNA: TGCGCCAGCAGCCAAGAGCCACAGGGGGGTGGCTACACCTTC. Translating gives CASSQEPQGGGYTF.

The V call is TRBV14, the J call TRBJ2-2; TRBD1 matches at 7 bases. The CDR3 consists of 18 residues. After removal of 1 base from V and 4 bases from J, the junction contained 12 bases not matched to a gene. Germline V gene lookup returns CDR1 SGHDN and CDR2 FVKESK. CDR3 sequence (DNA): TGTGCCAGCAGCCAAGTTGGATTAGGGGGCGGCCTCACCGGGGAGCTGTTTTTT. Encoded protein: CASSQVGLGGGLTGELFF.

The chain has TRBV19 and TRBJ2-1, with D tentatively TRBD1 or TRBD2 (6 bases each). The CDR3 spans 13 residues. CDR1 and CDR2 (germline): LNHDA, SQIVND (reference sequence). Trimming removed 1 base at V and 9 bases at J, with 10 bases between. This CDR3 is CASSIAQGGEQFF. As DNA, the CDR3 is TGTGCCAGTAGTATAGCACAGGGAGGTGAGCAGTTCTTC.

DNA for the CDR3: TGCAGCGTTGAAGGGGCCCCCAGCGCACGAAGCACAGATACGCAGTATTTT. Protein product: CSVEGAPSARSTDTQYF. The chain uses TRBV29-1 and TRBJ2-3; no clear D. V was pared by 1 base and J by 0 bases, with 17 bases between. This CDR3 is 17 amino acids long. Germline V gene data show CDR1 as SQVTM and CDR2 as ANQGSEA.

This rearrangement joins TRBV6-2 or TRBV6-3 to TRBJ1-1; a weak D match, TRBD1 (6 bases). The CDR3 has 14 amino acids. Looked up from germline, CDR1 is MNHEY and CDR2 is SVGEGT. Trimming stripped 4 bases from V and 2 bases from J, with 11 bases between. DNA for the CDR3: TGTGCCAGCAGTTTCGTACAGGGAAACACTGAAGCTTTCTTT. As protein: CASSFVQGNTEAFF.

This sequence joins TRBV3-1 (or the pseudogene TRBV3-2) and TRBJ1-6, with D unresolved. V gave up 2 bases and J gave up 0 bases, with 8 bases separating them. This CDR3 is 16 amino acids long. Germline V CDR1 and CDR2: LGHDT, YNNKEL (reference sequence). The CDR3 sequence: CASSQSISSYNSPLHF. In DNA, the CDR3 is TGTGCCAGCAGCCAATCAATTAGCTCCTATAATTCACCCCTCCACTTT.

This clone was found a few times. This chain uses TRBV9 with TRBJ2-3; 13 positions agree with TRBD2. CDR1 is SGDLS, CDR2 YYNGEE, per germline. This CDR3 has 17 amino acids. Losses at the gene ends were 0 bases for V and 3 bases for J; bases not matched to a gene: 4. The CDR3 region has the DNA TGTGCCAGCAGCGTAGAACTAGCGGGAGGGACGACAGATACGCAGTATTTT. Its protein product is CASSVELAGGTTDTQYF.

The chain recombines TRBV11-2 with TRBJ1-2; D unclear. V shed 3 bases and J shed 5 bases, with 13 bases lying between them. Per germline, CDR1 SGHAT and CDR2 FQNNGV. The CDR3 contains 14 residues. The CDR3 bases are TGTGCCAGCAGCTTTTCGACACCTGGATATGGCTACACCTTC. Encoded protein: CASSFSTPGYGYTF.

The V call is TRBV11-3, the J call TRBJ1-2, with D possibly being TRBD1 (5 bases). Germline-derived CDR1 and CDR2 are SGHNT and YENEEA. V dropped 4 bases and J dropped 4 bases, with 7 bases sitting between them. This CDR3 comprises 12 residues. The CDR3 is CASSYDSYGYTF. DNA for the CDR3: TGTGCCAGCAGCTATGACAGCTATGGCTACACCTTC.

The V and J genes are TRBV9 and TRBJ2-7, with 8 bases lining up with TRBD2. CDR1 SGDLS and CDR2 YYNGEE come from the germline V gene. The CDR3 consists of 14 residues. The J segment lost 5 bases and the V segment lost 4 bases, leaving 8 bases of the junction unmatched. The CDR3 region has the DNA TGTGCCAGCAGCCTTAGCGGGAAGGTCGACGAGCAGTACTTC. The encoded protein is CASSLSGKVDEQYF.

The sample holds a few counts of this clone. J is TRBJ1-1 and V is TRBV6-6; tentatively, D is TRBD1 (6 bases). This CDR3 contains 14 residues. V lost 6 bases and J 1 base, leaving 12 bases between the germline ends. The germline V gene has CDR1 MNHNY and CDR2 SVGAGI (reference sequence). CDR3 in DNA: TGTGCCAGCAGCTTAGGGGGGACGAACACTGAAGCTTTCTTT. Amino acids: CASSLGGTNTEAFF.

CDR3 nucleotide sequence: TGTGCCAGCAGCTTAGGGGCTACCCGCGAGCAGTACTTC. This translates into CASSLGATREQYF. The rearrangement uses TRBV13 and TRBJ2-7; D gene unclear. Germline CDR1 PRHDT, CDR2 FYEKMQ (reference sequence). The CDR3 sequence is 13 residues long. Trimming cost V 0 bases and J 6 bases, with 9 bases left between them.

The chain links TRBV11-2 to TRBJ2-2; D remains ambiguous. Trimming stripped 6 bases from V and 0 bases from J, with 14 bases between. The CDR3 extends over 16 amino acids. Germline-derived CDR1 and CDR2 are SGHAT and FQNNGV. This CDR3 reads CASRRMGSSNTGELFF. The CDR3, as DNA: TGTGCCAGCAGAAGGATGGGTTCCTCGAACACCGGGGAGCTGTTTTTT.

This chain links TRBV3-1 (or the pseudogene TRBV3-2) with TRBJ2-3, with 11 nucleotides matching TRBD2. This CDR3 has 17 residues. The germline CDR1 and CDR2 sequences are LGHDT and YNNKEL (reference sequence). J lost 4 bases, V lost 4 bases, and 10 bases had no gene match. CDR3 nucleotide sequence: TGTGCCAGCAGCCTTTCCCCACTAGCGGGAGCATCAGATACGCAGTATTTT. Translation: CASSLSPLAGASDTQYF.

This chain's CDR3 is CASSQRTSGRTDTQYF. DNA for the CDR3: TGTGCCAGCTCACAACGGACTAGCGGGAGAACAGATACGCAGTATTTT. The rearrangement uses TRBV18 and TRBJ2-3; 13 nucleotides line up with TRBD2. Germline trimming cut 4 bases from V and 3 bases from J; bases unmatched to any gene: 4. This CDR3 is 16 amino acids long. The germline V gene has CDR1 KGHSH and CDR2 LQKENI.

The rearrangement joins TRBV5-6 to TRBJ2-3; D is undetermined. The V gene lost 5 bases and the J gene lost 5 bases, with 12 bases spanning the gap. The CDR3 extends over 13 amino acids. CDR1 is SGHDT and CDR2 is YYEEEE in the germline V gene. CDR3: CASSIAPQDTQYF. CDR3 in DNA: TGTGCCAGCAGTATCGCACCTCAAGATACGCAGTATTTT.

The V call is TRBV9, the J call TRBJ2-5; TRBD2 aligns across 7 bases. The CDR3 runs to 15 residues. Unmatched junction bases numbered 7, after V lost 0 bases and J lost 5 bases. Germline-derived CDR1 and CDR2 are SGDLS and YYNGEE. Here the CDR3 reads CASSVEAGPGETQYF. The DNA of the CDR3 is TGTGCCAGCAGCGTAGAAGCGGGACCCGGGGAGACCCAGTACTTC.

The chain couples TRBV2 to TRBJ2-7, with 8 nucleotides matching TRBD2. Per the germline V gene, CDR1 is SNHLY and CDR2 is FYNNEI. CDR3 length: 18 amino acids. V dropped 6 bases and J dropped 3; count of bases not matched to a gene: 19. The CDR3, as DNA: TGTGCCAGCAGGGAGGGTAATAGCGGGACCGAACAATACTACGAGCAGTACTTC. The encoded protein is CASREGNSGTEQYYEQYF.

This chain links TRBV30 with TRBJ2-2; D call uncertain. Germline lookup yields CDR1 GTSNPN and CDR2 SVGIG (reference sequence). The CDR3 is 14 residues long. Trimming pared 0 bases from V and 1 base from J, leaving 6 bases between. CDR3 in DNA: TGTGCCTGGAGTGTCCTTATGAACACCGGGGAGCTGTTTTTT. Translating it yields CAWSVLMNTGELFF.

In DNA, the CDR3 is TGTGCCAGCAGTGGTGACACGTCCTACGAGCAGTACTTC. Its protein is CASSGDTSYEQYF. The rearrangement uses TRBV2 and TRBJ2-7, with D unclear. V shed 4 bases and J shed 1 base, with 8 bases lying between them. CDR1 and CDR2 (germline): SNHLY, FYNNEI. The CDR3 consists of 13 residues.

The chain combines TRBV25-1 with TRBJ2-3, with D unclear. Germline V gene lookup returns CDR1 MGHDK and CDR2 SYGVNS. V dropped 5 bases and J dropped 2 bases, with 11 bases sitting between them. The CDR3 totals 14 residues. CDR3 sequence (DNA): TGTGCCAGCAGTTTGTGGGCCGCCACAGATACGCAGTATTTT. Translating gives CASSLWAATDTQYF. The entire variable domain, with the rest obtained from reference TRBV25-1 and TRBJ2-3, is as follows: EADIYQTPRYLVIGTGKKITLECSQTMGHDKMYWYQQDPGMELHLIHYSYGVNSTEKGDLSSESTVSRIRTEHFPLTLESARPSHTSQYLCASSLWAATDTQYFGPGTRLTVL.

The J gene is TRBJ1-4, the V gene TRBV15; D is possibly TRBD1 (5 bases). The ends were cut back, 5 bases at V and 10 bases at J, with 20 bases in the middle. This CDR3 contains 15 residues. CDR1 LNHNV and CDR2 YYDKDF come from the germline V gene (reference sequence). CDR3 sequence (DNA): TGTGCCACCAGCCGGACAAGGGGCCGGGAGGCAAAACTGTTTTTT. Translating gives CATSRTRGREAKLFF. The full variable domain, its missing parts supplied by reference TRBV15 and TRBJ1-4, is DAMVIQNPRYQVTQFGKPVTLSCSQTLNHNVMYWYQQKSSQAPKLLFHYYDKDFNNEADTPDNFQSRRPNTSFCFLDIRSPGLGDTAMYLCATSRTRGREAKLFFGSGTQLSVL.

This chain uses TRBV7-2 with TRBJ2-1; 8 nucleotides align to TRBD2. This CDR3 has 15 residues. The germline CDR1 and CDR2 sequences are SGHTA and FQGNSA. V dropped 8 bases and J dropped 3; count of bases not matched to a gene: 9. The CDR3 sequence: CASLEGLAGYNEQFF. CDR3 coding DNA: TGTGCCAGCCTAGAGGGGCTAGCGGGCTACAATGAGCAGTTCTTC.

CDR3 region: CASSETAGSTDTQYF. The CDR3 bases are TGTGCCAGCAGCGAGACAGCGGGGAGCACAGATACGCAGTATTTT. The V call is TRBV7-3, the J call TRBJ2-3; 7 bases match TRBD2. Germline CDR1 and CDR2: SGHTA and FQGTGA. The junction had 5 bases not matched to a gene; V was cut back by 5 bases and J by 0 bases. The CDR3 extends over 15 amino acids.

CDR3 residues: CASSLGLATETQYF. The CDR3 DNA follows: TGTGCCAGCAGCCTTGGACTAGCGACAGAGACCCAGTACTTC. The chain is built from TRBV7-9 and TRBJ2-5, with TRBD2 matching over 9 bases. V shed 5 bases and J 4 bases; nucleotides not matched to a gene: 5. Germline V CDR1 and CDR2: SEHNR, FQNEAQ (reference sequence). The CDR3 extends over 14 amino acids.

This chain uses TRBV6-5 with TRBJ1-3; D might be TRBD1 (5 bases). V lost 6 bases to trimming and J lost 3 bases, with 12 bases between them. CDR1 is MNHEY and CDR2 is SVGAGI in the germline V gene. The CDR3 covers 14 residues. CDR3 DNA sequence: TGTGCCAGCAGGGACACCAACCATGGAAACACCATATATTTT. It is translated as CASRDTNHGNTIYF.

The rearrangement uses TRBV28 and TRBJ2-7; 9 nucleotides line up with TRBD1. CDR3 length equals 15 residues. V shed 6 bases and J 0 bases; nucleotides not matched to a gene: 6. Germline V lookup: CDR1 MDHEN, CDR2 SYDVKM. CDR3 sequence: CASRWDRVSSYEQYF. The CDR3 DNA is TGTGCCAGCAGGTGGGACAGGGTGAGCTCCTACGAGCAGTACTTC.

The V gene is TRBV15, the J gene TRBJ2-3, with TRBD2 as a possible D gene (5 bases). CDR1 is LNHNV, CDR2 YYDKDF, per germline (reference sequence). V dropped 0 bases and J dropped 7 bases, with 17 bases sitting between them. This CDR3 contains 16 residues. In nucleotides, the CDR3 is TGTGCCACCAGCAGAGATGCTGTGCTAGCTGGGAATACGCAGTATTTT. It codes for CATSRDAVLAGNTQYF. The variable domain in full, with the rest retrieved from reference TRBV15 and TRBJ2-3, is DAMVIQNPRYQVTQFGKPVTLSCSQTLNHNVMYWYQQKSSQAPKLLFHYYDKDFNNEADTPDNFQSRRPNTSFCFLDIRSPGLGDTAMYLCATSRDAVLAGNTQYFGPGTRLTVL.

The chain joins TRBV27 to TRBJ1-5; the match to TRBD1 covers 12 bases. The CDR3 loop spans 16 amino acids. Germline-derived CDR1 and CDR2 are MNHEY and SMNVEV (reference sequence). Trimming took 5 bases from V and 9 from J; bases not matched to a gene: 11. The CDR3 here is CASSAAGTGGVRPQHF. The CDR3 bases are TGTGCCAGCAGTGCGGCCGGGACAGGGGGCGTACGGCCCCAGCATTTT.

The chain has TRBV2 and TRBJ1-1, with TRBD1 as a possible D gene (5 bases). This CDR3 comprises 16 residues. Trimming shortened V by 8 bases and J by 0 bases, and 19 bases separated the two germline ends. Germline CDR1 and CDR2: SNHLY and FYNNEI. CDR3 region: CASGTTELTMNTEAFF. The CDR3 DNA reads TGTGCCAGCGGAACGACAGAGCTTACCATGAACACTGAAGCTTTCTTT.

The chain joins TRBV29-1 to TRBJ2-1; TRBD1 aligns across 7 bases. The junction had 9 bases not matched to a gene; V was cut back by 6 bases and J by 7 bases. This CDR3 contains 13 residues. Germline lookup yields CDR1 SQVTM and CDR2 ANQGSEA. CDR3 amino acids: CSVAVQQGNEQFF. The DNA for the CDR3 is TGCAGCGTAGCGGTCCAACAGGGGAATGAGCAGTTCTTC.

This clone appeared a single time. V is TRBV27 and J is TRBJ1-2; weak D call: TRBD1 (5 bases). CDR1 MNHEY and CDR2 SMNVEV come from the germline V gene (reference sequence). The V and J ends lost 2 bases and 6 bases respectively, with 10 bases between them. The CDR3 covers 13 residues. In DNA, the CDR3 is TGTGCCAGCAGTTTAAAGGGGAAAGATGGCTACACCTTC. Translation gives CASSLKGKDGYTF.